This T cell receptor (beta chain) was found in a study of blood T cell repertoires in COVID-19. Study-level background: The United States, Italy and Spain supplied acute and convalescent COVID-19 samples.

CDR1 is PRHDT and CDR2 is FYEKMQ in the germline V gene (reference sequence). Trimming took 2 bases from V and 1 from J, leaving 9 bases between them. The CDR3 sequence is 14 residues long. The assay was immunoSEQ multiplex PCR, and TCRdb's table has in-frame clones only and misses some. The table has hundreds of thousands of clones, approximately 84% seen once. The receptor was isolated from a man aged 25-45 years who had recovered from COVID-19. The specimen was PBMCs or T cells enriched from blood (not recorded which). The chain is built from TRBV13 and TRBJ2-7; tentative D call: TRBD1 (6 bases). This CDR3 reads CASSLSGESYEQYF. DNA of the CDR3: TGTGCCAGCAGCTTATCAGGGGAGTCCTACGAGCAGTACTTC.